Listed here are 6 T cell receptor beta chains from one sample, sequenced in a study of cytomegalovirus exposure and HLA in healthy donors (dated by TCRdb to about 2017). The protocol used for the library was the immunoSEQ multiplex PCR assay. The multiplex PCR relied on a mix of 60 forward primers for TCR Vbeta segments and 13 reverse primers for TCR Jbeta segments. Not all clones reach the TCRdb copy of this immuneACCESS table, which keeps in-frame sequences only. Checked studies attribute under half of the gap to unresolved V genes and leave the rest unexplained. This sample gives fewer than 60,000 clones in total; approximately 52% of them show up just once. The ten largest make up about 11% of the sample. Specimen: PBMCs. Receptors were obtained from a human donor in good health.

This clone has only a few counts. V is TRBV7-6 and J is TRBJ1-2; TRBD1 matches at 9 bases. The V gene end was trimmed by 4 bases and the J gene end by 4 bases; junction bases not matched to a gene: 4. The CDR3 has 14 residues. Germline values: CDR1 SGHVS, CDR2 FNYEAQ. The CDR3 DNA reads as TGTGCCAGCAGCTCGGGACAGGGCATCTATGGCTACACCTTC. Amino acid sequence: CASSSGQGIYGYTF.

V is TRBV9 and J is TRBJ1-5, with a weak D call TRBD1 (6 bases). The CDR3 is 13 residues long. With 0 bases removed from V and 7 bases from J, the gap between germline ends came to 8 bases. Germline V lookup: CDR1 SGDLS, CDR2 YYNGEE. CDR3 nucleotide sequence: TGTGCCAGCAGCGTAGCGGACAGCCAGCCCCAGCATTTT. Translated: CASSVADSQPQHF.

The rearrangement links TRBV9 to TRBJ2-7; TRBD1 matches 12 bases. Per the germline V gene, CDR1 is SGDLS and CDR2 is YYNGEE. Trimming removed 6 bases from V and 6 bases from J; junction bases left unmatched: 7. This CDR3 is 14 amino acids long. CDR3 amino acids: CASTPGQGAREQYF. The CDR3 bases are TGTGCCAGCACCCCGGGACAGGGGGCGCGCGAGCAGTACTTC.

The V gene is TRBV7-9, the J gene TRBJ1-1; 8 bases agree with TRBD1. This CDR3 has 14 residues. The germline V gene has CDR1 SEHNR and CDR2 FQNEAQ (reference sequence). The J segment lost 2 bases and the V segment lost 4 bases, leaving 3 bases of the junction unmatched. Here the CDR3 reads CASSSGQGNTEAFF. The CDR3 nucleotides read TGTGCCAGCAGCTCCGGACAGGGAAACACTGAAGCTTTCTTT.

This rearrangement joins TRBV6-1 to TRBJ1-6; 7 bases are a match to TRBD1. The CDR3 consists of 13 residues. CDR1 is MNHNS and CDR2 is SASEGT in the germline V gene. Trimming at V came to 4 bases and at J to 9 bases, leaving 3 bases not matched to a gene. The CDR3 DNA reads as TGTGCCAGCAGTGTTACAGGGGCTTCACCCCTCCACTTT. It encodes CASSVTGASPLHF.

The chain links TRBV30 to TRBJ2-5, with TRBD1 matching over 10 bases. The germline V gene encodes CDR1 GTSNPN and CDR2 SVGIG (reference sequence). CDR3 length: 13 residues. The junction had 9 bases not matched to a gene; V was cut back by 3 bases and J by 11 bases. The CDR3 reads CAWRYRTGGEQYF. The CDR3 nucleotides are TGTGCCTGGAGGTACAGGACAGGGGGGGAGCAGTACTTC.